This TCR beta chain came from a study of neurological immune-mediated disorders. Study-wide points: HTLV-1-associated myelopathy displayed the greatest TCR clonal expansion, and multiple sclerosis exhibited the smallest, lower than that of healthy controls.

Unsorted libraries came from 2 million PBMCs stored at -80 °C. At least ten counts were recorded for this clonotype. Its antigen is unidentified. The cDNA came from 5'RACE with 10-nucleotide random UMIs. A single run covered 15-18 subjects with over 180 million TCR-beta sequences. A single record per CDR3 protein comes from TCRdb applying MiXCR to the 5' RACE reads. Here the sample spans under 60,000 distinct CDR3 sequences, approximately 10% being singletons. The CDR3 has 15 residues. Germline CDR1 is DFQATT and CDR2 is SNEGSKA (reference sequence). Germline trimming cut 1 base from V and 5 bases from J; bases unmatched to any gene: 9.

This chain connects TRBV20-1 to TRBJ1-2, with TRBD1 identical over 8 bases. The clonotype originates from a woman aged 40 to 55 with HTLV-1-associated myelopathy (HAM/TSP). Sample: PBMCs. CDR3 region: CSARGGQVALYGYTF. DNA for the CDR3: TGCAGTGCTAGAGGGGGACAGGTTGCCCTTTATGGCTACACCTTC.